The rows below give T cell receptor beta chains drawn from one sample of a study of OX40 agonist ivuxolimab in advanced cancers. TCRdb's table, derived via immunoSEQ multiplex PCR, lists solely in-frame clones and lacks some. The data show over 75,000 clones, 87% seen once. Sequencing was performed on CD4+ or CD8+ T cells sorted from blood, taken in a trial of the OX40 agonist ivuxolimab. The receptors here all came from an adult with an advanced solid tumor such as melanoma, head and neck, liver or kidney cancer. CDR3s include the opening cysteine and the closing phenylalanine or tryptophan. Each record gives: J gene, clone size, CDR3 length, V gene, D gene, CDR3 DNA, CDR3 protein. A D gene is named only where the DNA matches it firmly. Some rows mark clone size as missing; the rest say once, few, many or name a class of expanded clone.

J: TRBJ1-2; size: NA; length: 14; V: TRBV30; D: NA; DNA: TGTGCCTGGACCGGAGGGGGGGGCGGCTATGGCTACACCTTC; CDR3: CAWTGGGGGYGYTF
J: TRBJ1-2; size: once; length: 17; V: TRBV5-1; D: NA; DNA: TGCGCCAGCAGCCGGCCGAAAGGGGATTTGAGGAACTATGGCTACACCTTC; CDR3: CASSRPKGDLRNYGYTF
J: TRBJ2-3; size: NA; length: 20; V: TRBV27; D: TRBD2; DNA: TGTGCCAGCAGGGGCTTGGGCGGGGGGGCCTCGACTGGCAGCACAGATACGCAGTATTTT; CDR3: CASRGLGGGASTGSTDTQYF
J: TRBJ1-3; size: NA; length: 16; V: TRBV7-9; D: TRBD1; DNA: TGTGCCAGCAGCCGCAGGGGGGTCTCCTCTGGAAACACCATATATTTT; CDR3: CASSRRGVSSGNTIYF
J: TRBJ2-7; size: NA; length: 16; V: TRBV7-8; D: NA; DNA: TGTGCCAGCAGCCCCGGGGCTTCACGCAGGTCCTACGAGCAGTACTTC; CDR3: CASSPGASRRSYEQYF
J: TRBJ1-1; size: NA; length: 18; V: TRBV7-3; D: NA; DNA: TGTGCCAGCAGCCCCAAACAGGTATCGGGGGAGATGAACACTGAAGCTTTCTTT; CDR3: CASSPKQVSGEMNTEAFF
J: TRBJ2-7; size: NA; length: 15; V: TRBV5-1; D: TRBD2; DNA: TGCGCCAGCAGCTTGGGGACTAGCGGGAGCCACGAGCAGTACTTC; CDR3: CASSLGTSGSHEQYF
J: TRBJ2-3; size: few; length: 16; V: TRBV6-6; D: TRBD2; DNA: TGTGCCAGCAGTTACGCTCTAGCGGGTGGGACAGATACGCAGTATTTT; CDR3: CASSYALAGGTDTQYF
J: TRBJ2-7; size: once; length: 15; V: TRBV5-5; D: TRBD2; DNA: TGTGCCAGCAGCAAACTAGCGGGGGAAACCTACGAGCAGTACTTC; CDR3: CASSKLAGETYEQYF
J: TRBJ2-3; size: few; length: 13; V: TRBV6-1; D: NA; DNA: TGTGCCAGCAGTGAAGTGATTAGAGATACGCAGTATTTT; CDR3: CASSEVIRDTQYF
J: TRBJ2-3; size: NA; length: 16; V: TRBV5-1; D: NA; DNA: TGCGCCAGCAGCTTGAGCTCTTGGGGTATTCCAGATACGCAGTATTTT; CDR3: CASSLSSWGIPDTQYF
J: TRBJ2-5; size: NA; length: 13; V: TRBV30; D: TRBD1; DNA: TGTGCCTGGAGTGGGAACAGGGGGGAGACCCAGTACTTC; CDR3: CAWSGNRGETQYF
J: TRBJ2-5; size: NA; length: 15; V: TRBV27; D: TRBD2; DNA: TGTGCCAGCAGTAGCACCAGGACTAGCGGGAAGACCCAGTACTTC; CDR3: CASSSTRTSGKTQYF
J: TRBJ2-1; size: NA; length: 13; V: TRBV30; D: NA; DNA: TGTGCCTGGATTGGGAGCGGGCTGAATGAGCAGTTCTTC; CDR3: CAWIGSGLNEQFF
J: TRBJ1-4; size: NA; length: 11; V: TRBV7-9; D: NA; DNA: TGTGCCAGCAGCTCGGGACGGAAACTGTTTTTT; CDR3: CASSSGRKLFF
J: TRBJ1-4; size: few; length: 13; V: TRBV9; D: NA; DNA: TGTGCCAGCAGCGTAGCTCTGGGTGGAAAACTGTTTTTT; CDR3: CASSVALGGKLFF
J: TRBJ2-5; size: NA; length: 15; V: TRBV4-2; D: NA; DNA: TGTGCCAGCAGCCTGAAGGGGGGTAAAGAGGAGACCCAGTACTTC; CDR3: CASSLKGGKEETQYF
J: TRBJ2-1; size: NA; length: 14; V: TRBV19; D: NA; DNA: TGTGCCAGTACCCCGGACTCCGTCTACAATGAGCAGTTCTTC; CDR3: CASTPDSVYNEQFF
J: TRBJ2-3; size: NA; length: 16; V: TRBV19; D: TRBD2; DNA: TGTGCCAGTAAAGGACTAGCGGGAGCGGAAAGGGATACGCAGTATTTT; CDR3: CASKGLAGAERDTQYF
J: TRBJ2-2; size: NA; length: 16; V: TRBV18; D: TRBD2; DNA: TGTGCCAGCTCACCCTCTAGCGGGGGTCGTTCCGGGGAGCTGTTTTTT; CDR3: CASSPSSGGRSGELFF
J: TRBJ1-2; size: NA; length: 17; V: TRBV9; D: NA; DNA: TGTGCCAGCAGCCCCCCGGGAGGGCAGGCCGTTGCGTATGGCTACACCTTC; CDR3: CASSPPGGQAVAYGYTF
J: TRBJ1-3; size: NA; length: 14; V: TRBV19; D: TRBD1; DNA: TGTGCCAGTAGTGGGACAGGGGGCGGAAACACCATATATTTT; CDR3: CASSGTGGGNTIYF
J: TRBJ2-7; size: NA; length: 14; V: TRBV5-1; D: TRBD2; DNA: TGCGCCAGCAGCTTAAGCGGGGGGACCTACGAGCAGTACTTC; CDR3: CASSLSGGTYEQYF
J: TRBJ1-1; size: NA; length: 13; V: TRBV28; D: NA; DNA: TGTGCCAGCAGGAAGACAGTGAACACTGAAGCTTTCTTT; CDR3: CASRKTVNTEAFF
J: TRBJ2-7; size: NA; length: 16; V: TRBV7-8; D: NA; DNA: TGTGCCAGCAGCTTCTCCCGCCGGACAGTTGAATACGAGCAGTACTTC; CDR3: CASSFSRRTVEYEQYF
J: TRBJ1-5; size: NA; length: 14; V: TRBV4-3; D: NA; DNA: TGCGCCAGCAGCCAAGGGACGGGCATAGGGCCCCAGCATTTT; CDR3: CASSQGTGIGPQHF
J: TRBJ1-2; size: NA; length: 13; V: TRBV11-2; D: TRBD1; DNA: TGTGCCAGCAGCGCGGGAGGACAGGGGAAGAATACCTTC; CDR3: CASSAGGQGKNTF
J: TRBJ1-4; size: NA; length: 12; V: TRBV19; D: TRBD1; DNA: TGTGCCAGTAGTGATTCAGGGGGAAAACTGTTTTTT; CDR3: CASSDSGGKLFF
J: TRBJ1-2; size: few; length: 14; V: TRBV5-8; D: NA; DNA: TGTGCCAGCAGCTTGGGACAGGAGGGCTATGGCTACACCTTC; CDR3: CASSLGQEGYGYTF
J: TRBJ2-2; size: NA; length: 16; V: TRBV9; D: TRBD2; DNA: TGTGCCAGCAGCCCCGGGACTAGCGGGGTCACCGGGGAGCTGTTTTTT; CDR3: CASSPGTSGVTGELFF
J: TRBJ2-3; size: NA; length: 14; V: TRBV19; D: TRBD2; DNA: TGTGCCAGTAGTATCAGCGGGAGGTGGGATACGCAGTATTTT; CDR3: CASSISGRWDTQYF
J: TRBJ1-1; size: NA; length: 15; V: TRBV5-8; D: TRBD1; DNA: TGTGCCAGCAGCTACCCGACAGGGGTCATCACTGAAGCTTTCTTT; CDR3: CASSYPTGVITEAFF
J: TRBJ2-5; size: NA; length: 12; V: TRBV5-5; D: NA; DNA: TGTGCCAGCAGCTTCCGGGAGGAGACCCAGTACTTC; CDR3: CASSFREETQYF
J: TRBJ1-5; size: once; length: 14; V: TRBV5-1; D: TRBD1; DNA: TGCGCCAGCAGCGTGGGACAGGGTGGGCAGCCCCAGCATTTT; CDR3: CASSVGQGGQPQHF
J: TRBJ2-2; size: NA; length: 14; V: TRBV19; D: NA; DNA: TGTGCCAGTAGTATAGACGGGAACACCGGGGAGCTGTTTTTT; CDR3: CASSIDGNTGELFF